Listed below are T cell receptor beta chains from one sample, sequenced in a study of metastatic and nonmetastatic thyroid tumors. Via MiXCR, TCRdb re-called the PCR reads. Of tens of thousands of clones in the sample, approximately 14% are singletons; the top ten hold 15% to 20%. The specimen sequenced was blood. These receptors were obtained from a female donor with papillary thyroid cancer or a benign thyroid nodule (not recorded which). Some clones in this sample may be carry-over from other donors' samples. Each CDR3 is given with its conserved first and last residue. D genes are given only for firm matches. Clone size is given for some rows only: seen once, a few or many times, or a class if the clone is expanded.

size	V	D	J	DNA	CDR3
-	TRBV6-1	-	TRBJ1-4	TGTGCCAGCAGTGAATTTCTGGGGGCGGGTAATGAAAAACTGTTTTTT	CASSEFLGAGNEKLFF
few	TRBV2	-	TRBJ2-5	TGTGCCAGCAGCTACGGGACGGGCCAAGAGACCCAGTACTTC	CASSYGTGQETQYF
few	TRBV27	-	TRBJ1-5	TGTGCCAGCAGTTTATCAGGAACACCGAATCAGCCCCAGCATTTT	CASSLSGTPNQPQHF
many	TRBV7-2	TRBD2	TRBJ2-7	TGTGCCAGCAGCCACGGACTAGCGGATACCTACGAGCAGTACTTC	CASSHGLADTYEQYF
many	TRBV20-1	-	TRBJ2-4	TGCAGTCCCGGGGCGCGTGGCAAAAACATTCAGTACTTC	CSPGARGKNIQYF
many	TRBV6-5	-	TRBJ2-6	TGTGCCAGCAGTTACTCGACAGGCAGCGCCTCTGGGGCCAACGTCCTGACTTTC	CASSYSTGSASGANVLTF
-	TRBV7-3	-	TRBJ1-1	TGTGCCAGCAGCTTGGGAGGAGACACTGAAGCTTTCTTT	CASSLGGDTEAFF
many	TRBV9	-	TRBJ2-2	TGTGCCAGCAGCGTACAGGGAGCGCCCGGGGAGCTGTTTTTT	CASSVQGAPGELFF
few	TRBV27	-	TRBJ2-7	TGTGCCAGCAGTTCAGGGGACATACTGTTTGGGGAGCAGTACTTC	CASSSGDILFGEQYF
few	TRBV7-3	-	TRBJ2-2	TGTGCCAGCAGCTTATTGGGAGCGGGCACGAACACCGGGGAGCTGTTTTTT	CASSLLGAGTNTGELFF
many	TRBV20-1	TRBD2	TRBJ2-3	TGCAGTGCTTCGGGTGGGCATAGCGGGGTTTTCTCAGATACGCAGTATTTT	CSASGGHSGVFSDTQYF
-	TRBV18	-	TRBJ2-7	TGTGCCAGCTCACCACCAGGGGATAGATACGAGCAGTACTTC	CASSPPGDRYEQYF
many	TRBV6-1	-	TRBJ2-1	TGTGCCAGCAGAGGGGCACAGGGCCATGAGCAGTTCTTC	CASRGAQGHEQFF
many	TRBV20-1	TRBD2	TRBJ2-3	TGCAGTGCTAGAGATACGGGAGGTTTAGATACGCAGTATTTT	CSARDTGGLDTQYF
many	TRBV20-1	TRBD2	TRBJ2-2	TGCAGTGCTAGAGGTTCAGCGGGAGAGGGGTTCGGGGAGCTGTTTTTT	CSARGSAGEGFGELFF
many	TRBV7-9	-	TRBJ1-3	TGTGCCAGCAGCCCTCGTGACACCATATATTTT	CASSPRDTIYF
many	TRBV7-3	-	TRBJ2-2	TGTGCCAGCAGCGGACCGAGCGGGGAGCTGTTTTTT	CASSGPSGELFF
many	TRBV7-9	-	TRBJ2-2	TGTGCCAGCAGCTTATTCGGCCCCTTGGGAAACACCGGGGAGCTGTTTTTT	CASSLFGPLGNTGELFF
many	TRBV12-3/TRBV12-4	TRBD2	TRBJ2-1	TGTGCCAGCAGTTATGGTAGCGGGGGATACAATGAGCAGTTCTTC	CASSYGSGGYNEQFF
many	TRBV5-1	-	TRBJ2-7	TGCGCCAGCAGCCCACAGGGTATGCACGAGCAGTACTTC	CASSPQGMHEQYF
-	TRBV20-1	-	TRBJ2-7	TGCAGTGCTAGAGATATTCTAGAGGGCATCTACGAGCAGTACTTC	CSARDILEGIYEQYF
-	TRBV4-1	TRBD1	TRBJ1-1	TGCGCCAGCAGCCACTCGGGACAGGGGGCTTCTGAAGCTTTCTTT	CASSHSGQGASEAFF
many	TRBV24-1	TRBD2	TRBJ2-1	TGTGCCACCAGTGATTTCGGAGGCGGGGGGAAGTTCTTC	CATSDFGGGGKFF
medium-sized	TRBV28	-	TRBJ1-5	TGTGCCAGCAGTTTAAAACAGAACAATCAGCCCCAGCATTTT	CASSLKQNNQPQHF
-	TRBV3-1	TRBD2	TRBJ2-3	TGTGCCAGCAGCCAAGATCAGCGGGAGGACCCAGATACGCAGTATTTT	CASSQDQREDPDTQYF
many	TRBV12-3/TRBV12-4	-	TRBJ2-1	TGTGCCAGCAGTTTGGGCCGTGGTGTCCCCAATGAGCAGTTCTTC	CASSLGRGVPNEQFF
large	TRBV7-6	TRBD1	TRBJ2-3	TGTGCCAGCAGCCTCACGAGCAGGGGGAGAGATACGCAGTATTTT	CASSLTSRGRDTQYF
many	TRBV9	-	TRBJ1-4	TGTGCCAGCAGCGTAGGTCTGGGGGCGGCTAATGAAAAACTGTTTTTT	CASSVGLGAANEKLFF
few	TRBV6-1	-	TRBJ1-5	TGTGCCAGCAGAACGGGGTCGGCACTCAATAGCAATCAGCCCCAGCATTTT	CASRTGSALNSNQPQHF
-	TRBV2	-	TRBJ2-3	TGTGCCAGCAGCATTCGGGCCATTGAATGGGATACGCAGTATTTT	CASSIRAIEWDTQYF
few	TRBV6-2/TRBV6-3	-	TRBJ1-2	TGTGCCAGTTCCCGGAACAGTAAATATGGCTACACCTTC	CASSRNSKYGYTF
medium-sized	TRBV6-1	-	TRBJ1-5	TGTGCCAGCAGTGTATTAGGGGTAGGTAGCAATCAGCCCCAGCATTTT	CASSVLGVGSNQPQHF
many	TRBV9	TRBD1	TRBJ2-6	TGTGCCAGCAGCGTAGCTGTTCATAAGGGGGCGTCTGGGGCCAACGTCCTGACTTTC	CASSVAVHKGASGANVLTF
many	TRBV20-1	-	TRBJ2-6	TGCAGTGCTAGAACTACTGGGGCCAACGTCCTGACTTTC	CSARTTGANVLTF
few	TRBV6-1	-	TRBJ1-3	TGTGCCAGCAGTCTTGGACCGGGGTCTGGAAACACCATATATTTT	CASSLGPGSGNTIYF
-	TRBV28	-	TRBJ1-2	TGTGCCAGCAGCCCGGTTGTTGACTATGGCTACACCTTC	CASSPVVDYGYTF
once	TRBV20-1	TRBD2	TRBJ2-2	TGCAGTGCCGGGAGCCTAGCGGGACTTACGAACACCGGGGAGCTGTTTTTT	CSAGSLAGLTNTGELFF
medium-sized	TRBV12-3/TRBV12-4	-	TRBJ1-3	TGTGCCAGCAGTTTTCGTCGGGAATCATCGAGAGGAAACACCATATATTTT	CASSFRRESSRGNTIYF
-	TRBV7-2	-	TRBJ2-1	TGTGCCATCAGCCTAAGGGGGGGCCAGAATGAGCAGCTCTTC	CAISLRGGQNEQLF
many	TRBV19	-	TRBJ2-5	TGTGCCAGTAGTATAGGGGTAGGAGTTGGAGAGACCCAGTACTTC	CASSIGVGVGETQYF
-	TRBV5-6	-	TRBJ2-2	TGTGCCAGCAGCCTTTACACCGGGGAGCTGTTTTTT	CASSLYTGELFF
medium-sized	TRBV28	TRBD1	TRBJ1-2	TGTGCCAGCAGTCCGCCCCCGGGACAGGGGCGCTACACCTTC	CASSPPPGQGRYTF
many	TRBV7-3	-	TRBJ2-1	TGTGCCAGCAGCTTACTAGCGTCGAGCTCCTACAATGAGCAGTTCTTC	CASSLLASSSYNEQFF
many	TRBV5-1	TRBD1	TRBJ2-7	TGCGCCAGCAGCCCCGGACAGGGGGGAGTGTACGAGCAGTACTTC	CASSPGQGGVYEQYF
many	TRBV2	-	TRBJ2-1	TGTGCCAGCAGCCGGGACTGGCAAGGGAATGAGCAGTTCTTC	CASSRDWQGNEQFF
medium-sized	TRBV6-2/TRBV6-3	TRBD2	TRBJ2-7	TGTGCCAGCACGACCAAGCGGGAGGGCCGCTACGAGCAGTACTTC	CASTTKREGRYEQYF
medium-sized	TRBV19	TRBD1	TRBJ1-5	TGTGCCAGTAGTCCCCAGGGGGTACGCAATCAGCCCCAGCATTTT	CASSPQGVRNQPQHF
many	TRBV28	-	TRBJ1-2	TGTGCCAGCAGTTTAAAGGACTATGGCTACGCCTTC	CASSLKDYGYAF
-	TRBV9	-	TRBJ2-7	TGTGCCAGCAGCGGGACAGACTCCTACGAGCAGTACTTC	CASSGTDSYEQYF
many	TRBV20-1	TRBD2	TRBJ2-5	TGCAGTGCTAGAGACCTCCTTGGACTAGCGGGGGTTCAAGAGACCCAGTACTTC	CSARDLLGLAGVQETQYF
few	TRBV6-6	-	TRBJ1-2	TGTGCCAGCAGTTACGGAGTCGCGGCTAAGGATGGCTACACCTTC	CASSYGVAAKDGYTF
many	TRBV9	-	TRBJ1-3	TGTGCCAGCAGCGTGGGGGGGCAAGGAAACACCATATATTTT	CASSVGGQGNTIYF
-	TRBV28	-	TRBJ2-1	TGTGCCAGCAGTCCAGGGCGGGATGAGCAGTTCTTC	CASSPGRDEQFF
once	TRBV20-1	-	TRBJ1-1	TGCATTGCCAATCCGGGACATGCGAGAAGGAACACTGAAGCTTTCTTT	CIANPGHARRNTEAFF
many	TRBV10-3	-	TRBJ2-2	TGTGCCATCAGGGGTGGCAGTTCCATCGGGGAGCTGTTTTTT	CAIRGGSSIGELFF
many	TRBV10-3	-	TRBJ1-5	TGTGCCATCAGTGATTTGAGCAATCAGCCCCAGCATTTT	CAISDLSNQPQHF
few	TRBV12-3/TRBV12-4	TRBD2	TRBJ2-1	TGTGCCAGCAGCGTGACTAGCGAGATTCGCAATGAGCAGTTCTTC	CASSVTSEIRNEQFF
many	TRBV20-1	-	TRBJ1-2	TGCAGTGCTAGAGGGGCAGGGGCGGTCTATGGCTACACCTTC	CSARGAGAVYGYTF
-	TRBV20-1	TRBD1	TRBJ1-6	TGCAGTGCTAGCGTTCCGGGACAGGATAATTCACCCCTCCACTTT	CSASVPGQDNSPLHF